This TCR beta chain was recorded in a study of cytomegalovirus exposure and HLA in healthy donors. Study findings and constraints: In a later analysis, parvovirus B19, influenza, CMV and Epstein-Barr virus appeared linked to several top co-occurrence clusters. Indistinguishable V segments such as TRBV6-2 and TRBV6-3 were excluded. Later findings reportedly placed an Asian-associated ancestry cluster below the roughly 690-donor mean for N-insertions.

The V gene end was trimmed by 11 bases and the J gene end by 1 base; junction bases not matched to a gene: 12. The CDR3 runs 15 residues. From germline, CDR1 is ENHRY and CDR2 SYGVKD. A remark on this clone: The antigen remains undetermined.

Primers: 60 Vbeta forward and 13 Jbeta reverse. Assay: immunoSEQ multiplex PCR; the TCRdb copy retains only in-frame clones and omits some. The sample carries over 150,000 clones, roughly 70% recorded once. The genes are TRBV10-3 and TRBJ2-3; 7 bases match TRBD1. This TCR was recovered from a woman between 50 and 59 years old in good health and CMV-seropositive. Sample: PBMCs. The CDR3 DNA follows: TGTGCCGTAAACTCAGGGGGAAGTGGCACAGATACGCAGTATTTT. It translates to CAVNSGGSGTDTQYF.